This T cell receptor beta chain was sequenced during a study of response to subunit inactivated influenza vaccine. TCRdb passed the RT-PCR reads through MiXCR, listing each CDR3 protein once. The sample contains hundreds of thousands of distinct CDR3 sequences, roughly 27% of which appear only once. CDR3 length: 14 residues. In germline, CDR1 is SGHVS, CDR2 FNYEAQ. Trimming removed 5 bases at V and 5 bases at J, with 13 bases between. The sample here was CD4+ T cells sorted from PBMCs, taken about 5 days after vaccination. The chain is built from TRBV7-6 and TRBJ2-1, with D uncertain. This clonotype was sampled from a man aged 45-60 years who received an inactivated influenza vaccine. The CDR3 is CASSPGNRDNEQFF. DNA of the CDR3: TGTGCCAGCAGCCCGGGTAATCGGGACAATGAGCAGTTCTTC. Looking up the rest from reference TRBV7-6 and TRBJ2-1 gives the full variable domain: GAGVSQSPRYKVTKRGQDVALRCDPISGHVSLYWYRQALGQGPEFLTYFNYEAQQDKSGLPNDRFSAERPEGSISTLTIQRTEQRDSAMYRCASSPGNRDNEQFFGPGTRLTVL.